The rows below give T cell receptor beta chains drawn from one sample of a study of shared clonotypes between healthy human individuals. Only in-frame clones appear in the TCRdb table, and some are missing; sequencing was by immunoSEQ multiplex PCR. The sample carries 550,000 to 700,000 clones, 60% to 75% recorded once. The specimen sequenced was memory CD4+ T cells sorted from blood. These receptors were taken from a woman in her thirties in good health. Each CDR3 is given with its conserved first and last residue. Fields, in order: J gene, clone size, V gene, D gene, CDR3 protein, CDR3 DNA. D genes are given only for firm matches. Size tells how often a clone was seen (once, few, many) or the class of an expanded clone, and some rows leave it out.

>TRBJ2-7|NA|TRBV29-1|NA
CSVDGRSSYEQYF
TGCAGCGTTGACGGCCGGAGCTCCTACGAGCAGTACTTC
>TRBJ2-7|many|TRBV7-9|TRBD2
CASSLVVTGGSYEQYF
TGTGCCAGCAGCTTAGTGGTGACGGGGGGCTCCTACGAGCAGTACTTC
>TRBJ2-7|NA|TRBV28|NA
CASRRPETYEQYF
TGTGCCAGCAGACGACCTGAAACCTACGAGCAGTACTTC
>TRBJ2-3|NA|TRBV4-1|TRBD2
CASSQDLGLAAQYF
TGCGCCAGCAGCCAAGATCTAGGACTAGCAGCCCAGTATTTT
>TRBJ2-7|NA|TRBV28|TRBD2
CASRLAGDSYEQYF
TGTGCCAGCAGACTAGCGGGAGATTCCTACGAGCAGTACTTC
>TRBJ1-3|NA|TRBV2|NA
CASIEGAGNTIYF
TGTGCCAGCATCGAGGGGGCTGGAAACACCATATATTTT
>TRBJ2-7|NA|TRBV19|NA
CASSIDRYSYEQYF
TGTGCCAGTAGTATAGACCGGTACTCCTACGAGCAGTACTTC
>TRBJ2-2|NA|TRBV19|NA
CASGYFGVGELFF
TGTGCCAGTGGCTACTTCGGAGTCGGGGAGCTGTTTTTT
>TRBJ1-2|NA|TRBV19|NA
CASSIVGSTYGYTF
TGTGCCAGTAGTATAGTAGGGAGTACCTATGGCTACACCTTC
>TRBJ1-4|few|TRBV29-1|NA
CSVSRQSNEKLFF
TGCAGCGTCAGCAGACAGAGTAATGAAAAACTGTTTTTT
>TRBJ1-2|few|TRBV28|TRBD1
CASSQGQGKEGYTF
TGTGCCAGCAGTCAAGGACAGGGGAAGGAGGGCTACACCTTC
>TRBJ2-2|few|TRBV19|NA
CASRAGMRTTGELFF
TGTGCCAGTAGGGCCGGTATGAGGACCACCGGGGAGCTGTTTTTT
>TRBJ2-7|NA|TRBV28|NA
CATARGQNYEQYF
TGTGCCACCGCCCGGGGGCAGAACTACGAGCAGTACTTC
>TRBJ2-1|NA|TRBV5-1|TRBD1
CASSFGTVNEQFF
TGCGCCAGCAGCTTTGGGACAGTCAATGAGCAGTTCTTC
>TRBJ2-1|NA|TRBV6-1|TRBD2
CASNQAGELEQFF
TGTGCCAGCAACCAAGCGGGAGAATTAGAGCAGTTCTTC
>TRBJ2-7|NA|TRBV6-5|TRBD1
CASSLQGALYF
TGTGCCAGCAGTCTACAGGGGGCCCTCTACTTC
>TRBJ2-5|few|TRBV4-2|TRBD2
CASSQDHGTSDEQYF
TGTGCCAGCAGCCAAGATCACGGGACTAGCGATGAGCAGTACTTC
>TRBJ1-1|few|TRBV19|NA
CASSPPTGRNTEAFF
TGTGCCAGTAGCCCACCCACAGGACGGAACACTGAAGCTTTCTTT
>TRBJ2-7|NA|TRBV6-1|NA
CATWSSHEQYF
TGTGCCACTTGGAGTTCCCACGAGCAGTACTTC
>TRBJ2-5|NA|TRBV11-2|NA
CASSSHRETQYF
TGTGCCAGCAGCTCTCATAGGGAGACCCAGTACTTC
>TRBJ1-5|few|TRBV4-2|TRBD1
CASSQDGTGGWQPQHF
TGTGCCAGCAGCCAAGATGGGACAGGGGGCTGGCAGCCCCAGCATTTT
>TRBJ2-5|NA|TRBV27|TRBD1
CASSFSGQVQETQYF
TGTGCCAGCAGTTTTTCGGGACAGGTCCAAGAGACCCAGTACTTC
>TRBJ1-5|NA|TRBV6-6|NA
CASSNEGGGQPQHF
TGTGCCAGCAGTAACGAGGGGGGGGGTCAGCCCCAGCATTTT
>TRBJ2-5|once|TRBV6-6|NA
CASKGHQETQYF
TGTGCCAGCAAAGGGCATCAAGAGACCCAGTACTTC
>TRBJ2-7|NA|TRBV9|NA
CASSVEAGAIYEQYF
TGTGCCAGCAGCGTAGAGGCTGGGGCAATCTACGAGCAGTACTTC
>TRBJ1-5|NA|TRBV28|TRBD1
CASTSGDRGKQPQHF
TGTGCCAGCACCTCAGGGGACAGGGGGAAACAGCCCCAGCATTTT
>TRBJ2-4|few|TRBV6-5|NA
CASSNQGGNIQYF
TGTGCCAGCAGTAACCAGGGGGGGAACATTCAGTACTTC
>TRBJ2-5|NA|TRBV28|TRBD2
CASSSLAGGAETQYF
TGTGCCAGCAGTTCCCTAGCGGGAGGGGCGGAGACCCAGTACTTC
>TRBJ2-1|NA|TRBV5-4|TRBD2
CASSRGLAGGNAYNEQFF
TGTGCCAGCAGCCGGGGACTAGCGGGAGGGAACGCCTACAATGAGCAGTTCTTC